A selection of T cell receptor beta chains follows, all from one sample in a study of T cells in Graves' hyperthyroidism and ophthalmopathy. One entry per CDR3 protein results from TCRdb running MiXCR on the multiplex PCR reads. Among 270,000 or so distinct CDR3 sequences listed, less than 30% were seen once. Sequenced: blood. The receptors originated from a man aged 35 to 55 with Graves' hyperthyroidism that later progressed to Graves' ophthalmopathy. The conserved cysteine and the conserved F or W are not part of the CDR3 here. Each record gives: J gene, V gene, CDR3 protein.

j_call: TRBJ2-5
v_call: TRBV7-2
cdr3_aa: ASSLVGGSEETQY

j_call: TRBJ2-2
v_call: TRBV13
cdr3_aa: ASTVGSHTGELF

j_call: TRBJ2-7
v_call: TRBV12-3/TRBV12-4
cdr3_aa: ASSPVRTREQY

j_call: TRBJ1-1
v_call: TRBV12-3/TRBV12-4
cdr3_aa: ASSGYRGRGSNTEAF

j_call: TRBJ1-6
v_call: TRBV12-3/TRBV12-4
cdr3_aa: ASSLQGNSPLH

j_call: TRBJ2-7
v_call: TRBV7-9
cdr3_aa: ASSPDRGRRDEQY

j_call: TRBJ2-7
v_call: TRBV19
cdr3_aa: ASSIADSDEQY

j_call: TRBJ1-1
v_call: TRBV5-1
cdr3_aa: ASNSLMNTEAF

j_call: TRBJ2-7
v_call: TRBV28
cdr3_aa: ASSWTTSATYEQY

j_call: TRBJ1-5
v_call: TRBV20-1
cdr3_aa: SARETRTGRQFSNQPQH

j_call: TRBJ1-5
v_call: TRBV20-1
cdr3_aa: SARTPNSNQPQH

j_call: TRBJ1-2
v_call: TRBV7-8
cdr3_aa: ASSSSRGAYGYT